A selection of T cell receptor beta chains follows, all from one sample in a study of control samples from healthy donors and cancer patients. Assay used: immunoSEQ multiplex PCR; TCRdb lists only in-frame clones, some missing. This table holds approximately 170,000 clones, about 92% found once. Source material: blood. The receptors were sampled from a man younger than 40 in good health. CDR3s include the opening cysteine and the closing phenylalanine or tryptophan. Fields, in order: CDR3 length, clone size, J gene, V gene, D gene, CDR3 protein, CDR3 DNA. A D gene is named only where the DNA matches it firmly. Only part of the rows carry a size: once, few, many, or a class if the clone is expanded.

cdr3_length: 17
clone_size: .
j_call: TRBJ2-1
v_call: TRBV13
d_call: TRBD2
cdr3_aa: CASSTRAGGKSYNEQFF
cdr3_nt: TGTGCCAGCAGCACCCGTGCGGGGGGGAAATCCTACAATGAGCAGTTCTTC

cdr3_length: 15
clone_size: .
j_call: TRBJ2-5
v_call: TRBV11-1
d_call: .
cdr3_aa: CASSVLVGHQETQYF
cdr3_nt: TGTGCCAGCAGCGTCCTCGTTGGTCACCAAGAGACCCAGTACTTC

cdr3_length: 15
clone_size: .
j_call: TRBJ1-4
v_call: TRBV5-5
d_call: TRBD1
cdr3_aa: CASSSWDRVGEKLFF
cdr3_nt: TGTGCCAGCAGCTCGTGGGACAGGGTAGGGGAAAAACTGTTTTTT

cdr3_length: 13
clone_size: .
j_call: TRBJ1-1
v_call: TRBV12-3/TRBV12-4
d_call: .
cdr3_aa: CASSASLNTEAFF
cdr3_nt: TGTGCCAGCAGTGCCTCATTGAACACTGAAGCTTTCTTT

cdr3_length: 14
clone_size: .
j_call: TRBJ1-2
v_call: TRBV25-1
d_call: TRBD1
cdr3_aa: CASSDPGTDYGYTF
cdr3_nt: TGTGCCAGCAGTGACCCCGGGACAGACTATGGCTACACCTTC

cdr3_length: 14
clone_size: .
j_call: TRBJ2-5
v_call: TRBV5-1
d_call: .
cdr3_aa: CASSILTGLETQYF
cdr3_nt: TGCGCCAGCTCAATACTAACAGGGTTGGAGACCCAGTACTTC

cdr3_length: 19
clone_size: .
j_call: TRBJ2-5
v_call: TRBV4-1
d_call: TRBD2
cdr3_aa: CASSQDLGLAGYGRGTQYF
cdr3_nt: TGCGCCAGCAGCCAAGATCTGGGACTAGCGGGATATGGGCGGGGGACCCAGTACTTC

cdr3_length: 12
clone_size: .
j_call: TRBJ1-2
v_call: TRBV28
d_call: .
cdr3_aa: CASSFKGYGYTF
cdr3_nt: TGTGCCAGCAGTTTCAAAGGGTACGGCTACACCTTC

cdr3_length: 16
clone_size: .
j_call: TRBJ2-1
v_call: TRBV27
d_call: .
cdr3_aa: CASSLGGGRAQNEQFF
cdr3_nt: TGTGCCAGCAGCCTAGGGGGGGGGAGGGCCCAGAATGAGCAGTTCTTC

cdr3_length: 12
clone_size: .
j_call: TRBJ2-1
v_call: TRBV30
d_call: .
cdr3_aa: CAWTPGVNEQFF
cdr3_nt: TGTGCCTGGACCCCCGGAGTCAATGAGCAGTTCTTC

cdr3_length: 16
clone_size: .
j_call: TRBJ2-2
v_call: TRBV18
d_call: .
cdr3_aa: CASSPKERSDSGELFF
cdr3_nt: TGTGCCAGCTCCCCCAAGGAGAGGTCTGACTCCGGGGAGCTGTTTTTT

cdr3_length: 15
clone_size: .
j_call: TRBJ2-5
v_call: TRBV5-1
d_call: .
cdr3_aa: CASSLEQVPIETQYF
cdr3_nt: TGCGCCAGCAGCTTGGAACAAGTCCCAATCGAGACCCAGTACTTC

cdr3_length: 16
clone_size: .
j_call: TRBJ2-1
v_call: TRBV7-6
d_call: .
cdr3_aa: CASSLGPASSYNEQFF
cdr3_nt: TGTGCCAGCAGCTTAGGTCCAGCTTCCTCCTACAATGAGCAGTTCTTC

cdr3_length: 12
clone_size: .
j_call: TRBJ2-5
v_call: TRBV29-1
d_call: .
cdr3_aa: CSTRADQETQYF
cdr3_nt: TGCAGCACTCGGGCGGACCAAGAGACCCAGTACTTC

cdr3_length: 13
clone_size: .
j_call: TRBJ1-2
v_call: TRBV27
d_call: .
cdr3_aa: CASSLGADYGYTF
cdr3_nt: TGTGCCAGCAGTTTAGGGGCAGACTATGGCTACACCTTC

cdr3_length: 15
clone_size: .
j_call: TRBJ2-7
v_call: TRBV5-1
d_call: TRBD1
cdr3_aa: CASSPGQGLSYEQYF
cdr3_nt: TGCGCCAGCAGCCCCGGACAGGGATTATCCTACGAGCAGTACTTC

cdr3_length: 15
clone_size: once
j_call: TRBJ2-7
v_call: TRBV6-5
d_call: .
cdr3_aa: CASSKWSGTTYEQYF
cdr3_nt: TGTGCCAGCAGTAAATGGTCAGGGACAACCTACGAGCAGTACTTC

cdr3_length: 14
clone_size: .
j_call: TRBJ1-5
v_call: TRBV9
d_call: .
cdr3_aa: CASSRRPGNQPQHF
cdr3_nt: TGTGCCAGCAGCCGTAGGCCAGGGAATCAGCCCCAGCATTTT

cdr3_length: 13
clone_size: .
j_call: TRBJ1-4
v_call: TRBV4-2
d_call: .
cdr3_aa: CASRGLLGEKLFF
cdr3_nt: TGTGCCAGCAGGGGACTCCTGGGGGAAAAACTGTTTTTT

cdr3_length: 12
clone_size: .
j_call: TRBJ2-7
v_call: TRBV30
d_call: .
cdr3_aa: CAWGDTPYEQYF
cdr3_nt: TGTGCCTGGGGGGACACCCCCTACGAGCAGTACTTC

cdr3_length: 12
clone_size: .
j_call: TRBJ1-1
v_call: TRBV2
d_call: .
cdr3_aa: CASSYQDGEAFF
cdr3_nt: TGTGCCAGCAGTTACCAGGACGGTGAAGCTTTCTTT

cdr3_length: 14
clone_size: few
j_call: TRBJ1-1
v_call: TRBV7-2
d_call: .
cdr3_aa: CASSPMGQNTEAFF
cdr3_nt: TGTGCCAGCAGCCCCATGGGCCAGAACACTGAAGCTTTCTTT

cdr3_length: 14
clone_size: once
j_call: TRBJ1-5
v_call: TRBV2
d_call: .
cdr3_aa: CASSGSHSNQPQHF
cdr3_nt: TGTGCCAGCAGTGGATCGCACAGCAATCAGCCCCAGCATTTT

cdr3_length: 14
clone_size: .
j_call: TRBJ2-7
v_call: TRBV10-1
d_call: .
cdr3_aa: CASSGGDAPYEQYF
cdr3_nt: TGCGCCAGCAGTGGGGGGGACGCACCCTACGAGCAGTACTTC

cdr3_length: 14
clone_size: .
j_call: TRBJ2-1
v_call: TRBV7-9
d_call: .
cdr3_aa: CASSLKLETYEQFF
cdr3_nt: TGTGCCAGCAGCTTGAAATTAGAAACTTATGAGCAGTTCTTC

cdr3_length: 15
clone_size: once
j_call: TRBJ1-6
v_call: TRBV5-1
d_call: TRBD1
cdr3_aa: CASRPGTAVNSPLHF
cdr3_nt: TGCGCCAGCAGACCCGGGACAGCCGTTAATTCACCCCTCCACTTT

cdr3_length: 12
clone_size: .
j_call: TRBJ2-3
v_call: TRBV11-3
d_call: TRBD1
cdr3_aa: CASSYRGHTQYF
cdr3_nt: TGTGCCAGCAGTTACAGGGGACATACGCAGTATTTT

cdr3_length: 15
clone_size: .
j_call: TRBJ2-7
v_call: TRBV4-1
d_call: TRBD2
cdr3_aa: CASSQVTSGRHEQYF
cdr3_nt: TGCGCCAGCAGCCAAGTGACTAGCGGGAGGCACGAGCAGTACTTC

cdr3_length: 14
clone_size: .
j_call: TRBJ2-7
v_call: TRBV7-6
d_call: .
cdr3_aa: CASSIMSGSYEQYF
cdr3_nt: TGTGCCAGCAGTATAATGTCTGGTTCCTACGAGCAGTACTTC

cdr3_length: 16
clone_size: .
j_call: TRBJ2-1
v_call: TRBV4-1
d_call: TRBD1
cdr3_aa: CASSFPATGGADEQFF
cdr3_nt: TGCGCCAGCAGCTTCCCGGCCACAGGGGGCGCGGATGAGCAGTTCTTC

cdr3_length: 14
clone_size: few
j_call: TRBJ1-5
v_call: TRBV7-2
d_call: .
cdr3_aa: CASSETVSNQPQHF
cdr3_nt: TGTGCCAGCAGCGAGACAGTTAGCAATCAGCCCCAGCATTTT

cdr3_length: 14
clone_size: .
j_call: TRBJ1-2
v_call: TRBV19
d_call: .
cdr3_aa: CASRGVLANYGYTF
cdr3_nt: TGTGCCAGTCGAGGGGTTCTAGCTAACTATGGCTACACCTTC